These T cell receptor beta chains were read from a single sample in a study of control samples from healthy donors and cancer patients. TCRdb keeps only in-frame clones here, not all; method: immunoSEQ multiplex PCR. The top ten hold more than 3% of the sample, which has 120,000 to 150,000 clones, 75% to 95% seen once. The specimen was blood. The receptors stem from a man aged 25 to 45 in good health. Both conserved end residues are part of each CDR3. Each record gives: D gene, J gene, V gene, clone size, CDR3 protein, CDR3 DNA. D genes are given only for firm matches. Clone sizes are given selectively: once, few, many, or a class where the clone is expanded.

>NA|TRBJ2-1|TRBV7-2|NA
CASSLLQSSYNEQFF
TGTGCCAGCAGCTTACTTCAGAGCTCCTACAATGAGCAGTTCTTC
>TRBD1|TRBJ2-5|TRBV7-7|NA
CASSLEGQGEETQYF
TGTGCCAGCAGCTTAGAAGGGCAGGGGGAAGAGACCCAGTACTTC
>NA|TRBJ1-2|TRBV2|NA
CASSVGLPVLTGYTF
TGTGCCAGCAGTGTGGGATTGCCAGTATTAACTGGCTACACCTTT
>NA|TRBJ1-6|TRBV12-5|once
CASGTGTYNSPLHF
TGTGCTAGTGGTACCGGGACCTATAATTCACCCCTCCACTTT
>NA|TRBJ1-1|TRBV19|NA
CASSMVNTEAFF
TGTGCCAGTAGTATGGTGAACACTGAAGCTTTCTTT
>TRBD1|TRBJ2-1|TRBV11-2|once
CASSLGTGGLYNEQFF
TGTGCCAGCAGCTTAGGGACAGGGGGGCTCTACAATGAGCAGTTCTTC
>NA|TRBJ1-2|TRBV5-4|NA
CASSSGPGSYGYTF
TGTGCCAGCAGCTCCGGCCCGGGCAGCTATGGCTACACCTTC
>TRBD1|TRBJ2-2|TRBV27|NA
CASSPSAGGGWAGELFF
TGTGCCAGCAGTCCCTCCGCAGGGGGCGGGTGGGCCGGGGAGCTGTTTTTT
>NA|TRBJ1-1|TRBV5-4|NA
CASSLPQAIEAFF
TGTGCCAGCAGCTTGCCACAGGCGATTGAAGCTTTCTTT
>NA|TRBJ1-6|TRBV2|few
CASRAQGSYNSPLHF
TGTGCCAGCAGGGCTCAGGGATCCTATAATTCACCCCTCCACTTT
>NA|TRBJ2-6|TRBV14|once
CASSFRANVLTF
TGTGCCAGCAGCTTTAGGGCCAACGTCCTGACTTTC
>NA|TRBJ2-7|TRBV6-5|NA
CASRSTGDSYEQYF
TGTGCCAGCAGATCAACGGGGGATAGCTACGAGCAGTACTTC
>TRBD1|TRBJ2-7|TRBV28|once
CASSPGTGQGYEQYF
TGTGCCAGCAGTCCGGGGACAGGACAAGGGTACGAGCAGTACTTC
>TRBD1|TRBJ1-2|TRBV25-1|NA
CASSPEPGQDLNYGYTF
TGTGCCAGCAGTCCCGAACCGGGACAGGACTTAAACTATGGCTACACCTTC
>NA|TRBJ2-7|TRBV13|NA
CASSLGVGRYEQYF
TGTGCCAGCAGCTTAGGGGTGGGCCGTTACGAGCAGTACTTC
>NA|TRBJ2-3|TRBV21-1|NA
CASSGRQGSFFTDTQYF
TGTGCCAGCAGCGGGAGACAGGGTTCCTTCTTCACAGATACGCAGTATTTT
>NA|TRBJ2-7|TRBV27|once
CASSLLAGASEQYF
TGTGCCAGCAGTTTATTGGCGGGGGCGTCGGAGCAGTACTTC
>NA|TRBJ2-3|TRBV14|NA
CASSQGNTDTQYF
TGTGCCAGCAGCCAGGGAAACACAGATACGCAGTATTTT
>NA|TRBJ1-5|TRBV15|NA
CATSRARIGGSNQPQHF
TGTGCCACCAGCAGAGCTCGGATCGGGGGAAGCAATCAGCCCCAGCATTTT
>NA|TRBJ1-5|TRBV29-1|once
CSVYVEGQPQHF
TGCAGCGTTTATGTCGAAGGTCAGCCCCAGCATTTT
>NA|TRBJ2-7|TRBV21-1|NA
CASSKVSPGGGSYEQYF
TGTGCCAGCAGCAAAGTGTCCCCCGGCGGGGGCTCCTACGAGCAGTACTTC
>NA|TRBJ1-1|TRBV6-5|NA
CASSREAEAFF
TGTGCCAGCAGCCGAGAGGCGGAAGCTTTCTTT
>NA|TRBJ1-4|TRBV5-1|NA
CASSWGTTTNEKLFF
TGCGCCAGCAGCTGGGGGACAACCACTAATGAAAAACTGTTTTTT
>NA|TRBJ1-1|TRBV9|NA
CASSVEGTEAFF
TGTGCCAGCAGCGTAGAGGGAACTGAAGCTTTCTTT
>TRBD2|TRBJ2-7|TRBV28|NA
CASSPPHLAGITYEQYF
TGTGCCAGCAGTCCCCCCCATCTAGCGGGGATTACCTACGAGCAGTACTTC
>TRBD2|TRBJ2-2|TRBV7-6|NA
CASSLGPSGGAGELFF
TGTGCCAGCAGCTTAGGCCCTAGCGGGGGTGCCGGGGAGCTGTTTTTT
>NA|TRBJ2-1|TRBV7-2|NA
CASSLTVGWNEQFF
TGTGCCAGCAGCTTAACAGTAGGTTGGAATGAGCAGTTCTTC
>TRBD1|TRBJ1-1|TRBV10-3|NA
CAISEGGTGNTEAFF
TGTGCCATCAGTGAGGGGGGGACAGGGAACACTGAAGCTTTCTTT
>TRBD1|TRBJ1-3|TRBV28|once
CASSQGGGAGNTIYF
TGTGCCAGCAGTCAGGGAGGGGGCGCTGGAAACACCATATATTTT
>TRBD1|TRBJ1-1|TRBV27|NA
CASSRRQGAWNTEAFF
TGTGCCAGCAGTCGACGACAGGGGGCTTGGAACACTGAAGCTTTCTTT
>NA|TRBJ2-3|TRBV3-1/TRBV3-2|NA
CASSQRMRQGTDTQYF
TGTGCCAGCAGCCAACGCATGAGACAGGGCACAGATACGCAGTATTTT
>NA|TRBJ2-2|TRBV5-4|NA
CASSLPGPTGELFF
TGTGCCAGCAGCTTACCGGGGCCCACCGGGGAGCTGTTTTTT